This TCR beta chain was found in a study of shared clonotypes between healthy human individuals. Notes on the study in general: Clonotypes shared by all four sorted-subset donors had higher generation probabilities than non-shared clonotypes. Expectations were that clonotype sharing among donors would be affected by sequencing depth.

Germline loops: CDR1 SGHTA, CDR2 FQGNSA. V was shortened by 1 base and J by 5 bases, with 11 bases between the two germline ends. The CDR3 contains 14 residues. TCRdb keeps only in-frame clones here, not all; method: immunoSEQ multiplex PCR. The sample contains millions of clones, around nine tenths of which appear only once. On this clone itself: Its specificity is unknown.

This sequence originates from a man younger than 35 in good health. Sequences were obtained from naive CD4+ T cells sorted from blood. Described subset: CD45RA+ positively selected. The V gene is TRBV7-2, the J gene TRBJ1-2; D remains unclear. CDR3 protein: CASSLGWAGYGYTF. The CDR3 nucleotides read TGTGCCAGCAGCTTAGGCTGGGCGGGGTATGGCTACACCTTC.